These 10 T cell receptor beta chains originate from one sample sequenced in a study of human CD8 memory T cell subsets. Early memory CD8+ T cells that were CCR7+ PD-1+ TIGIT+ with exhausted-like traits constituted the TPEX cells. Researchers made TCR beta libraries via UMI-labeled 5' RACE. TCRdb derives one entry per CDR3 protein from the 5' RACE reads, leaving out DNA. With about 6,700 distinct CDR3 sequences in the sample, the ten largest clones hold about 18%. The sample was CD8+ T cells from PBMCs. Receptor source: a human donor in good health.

CDR3 in amino acids: CASSEALVSGTFNTGELFF. This chain links TRBV2 with TRBJ2-2; TCRdb calls TRBD2, which cannot be checked without DNA. Germline CDR1 SNHLY, CDR2 FYNNEI. This CDR3 has 19 amino acids.

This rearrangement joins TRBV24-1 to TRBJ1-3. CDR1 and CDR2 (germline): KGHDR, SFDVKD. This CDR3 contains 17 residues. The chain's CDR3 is CATSDLPRAKCRNTIYF.

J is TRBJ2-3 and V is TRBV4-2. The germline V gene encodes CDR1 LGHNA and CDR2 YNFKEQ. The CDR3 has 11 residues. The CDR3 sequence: CASSHTDTQYF.

The CDR3 region is CASSLRVDEQFF. The chain has TRBV7-9 and TRBJ2-1; lacking DNA, the TRBD2 call made by TCRdb goes unchecked. Looked up from germline, CDR1 is SEHNR and CDR2 is FQNEAQ (reference sequence). This CDR3 has 12 amino acids.

The CDR3 is CATSDRTGDEQYF. The chain is built from TRBV24-1 and TRBJ2-7; TCRdb calls TRBD1, which cannot be checked without DNA. There are 13 residues in the CDR3. Germline CDR1 is KGHDR and CDR2 is SFDVKD.

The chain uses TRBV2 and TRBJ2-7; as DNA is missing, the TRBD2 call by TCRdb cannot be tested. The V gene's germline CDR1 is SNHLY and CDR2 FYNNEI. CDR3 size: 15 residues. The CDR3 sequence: CASSVTAGSSYEQYF.

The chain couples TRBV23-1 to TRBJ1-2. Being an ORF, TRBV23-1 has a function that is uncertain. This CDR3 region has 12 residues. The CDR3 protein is CASSQPTYGYTF.

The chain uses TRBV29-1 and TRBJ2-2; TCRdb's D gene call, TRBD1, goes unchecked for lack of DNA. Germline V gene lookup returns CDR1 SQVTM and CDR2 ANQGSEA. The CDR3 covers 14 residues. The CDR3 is CSVEAQGNTGELFF.

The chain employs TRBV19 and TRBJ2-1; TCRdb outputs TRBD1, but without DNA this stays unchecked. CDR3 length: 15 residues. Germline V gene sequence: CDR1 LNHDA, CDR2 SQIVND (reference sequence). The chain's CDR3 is CASTPKVGPYNEQFF.

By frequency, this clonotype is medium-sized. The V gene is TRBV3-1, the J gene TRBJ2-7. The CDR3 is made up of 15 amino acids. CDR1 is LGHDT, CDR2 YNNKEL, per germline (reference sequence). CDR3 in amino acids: CASSQDFTLRYEQYF.